This T cell receptor beta chain derives from a study of CXCR3-negative and CXCR3-positive naive CD8 T cells. Overall study results and limits: Naive cells that were CXCR3-positive had more hydrophobic TRB CDR3s (compared with CXCR3-negative naive cells).

For this clonotype: Its target is unknown.

The libraries of TRB cDNA were constructed through 5' RACE using UMI labels. With the 5' RACE reads reprocessed, TCRdb shows one record per CDR3 protein and no DNA. The data include 84,000 or so distinct CDR3 sequences; the top ten clones carry 0.5% to 0.6%. The CDR3 consists of 13 residues. Per the germline V gene, CDR1 is SQVTM and CDR2 is ANQGSEA. This sequence originates from a human donor in good health. Some clones in this sample may be carry-over from other donors' samples. Specimen: naive CXCR3+ CD8+ T cells from blood. The subset is: CD45RO-CCR7+CD27+CD95- naive CD8+ T cells expressing CXCR3 (TNR3+). The chain links TRBV29-1 to TRBJ2-2; TCRdb's D call, TRBD1, is unchecked because there is no DNA. CDR3 in amino acids: CSVVTGGGGELFF.